This T cell receptor (beta chain) emerged from a study of cytomegalovirus exposure and HLA in healthy donors. Background on the study: For the approximately 420 genotyped donors, roughly 80% fell within the Caucasian-associated ancestry cluster.

The V end lost 6 bases, the J end lost 4 bases, and 18 bases lay between the germline ends. Germline values: CDR1 MDHEN, CDR2 SYDVKM. The CDR3 extends over 15 amino acids. The PCR made use of 60 Vbeta and 13 Jbeta primers. TCRdb's table, derived via immunoSEQ multiplex PCR, lists solely in-frame clones and lacks some. The sample contains roughly 170,000 clones, around four fifths of which appear only once. Sequencing was performed on PBMCs. The clonotype originates from a woman aged 50 to 60 in good health and CMV-seropositive. The J gene is TRBJ1-2, the V gene TRBV28; D is perhaps TRBD1 (5 bases). CDR3 sequence reads: CASSQAGTGLYGYTF. CDR3 bases: TGTGCCAGCAGCCAAGCCGGGACGGGACTCTATGGCTACACCTTC.